The following is a T cell receptor beta chain sequence with its context. What it binds is not known. This sample is drawn from a study of read filtering for tumor transcriptome and immune sequencing. Study details: Transcriptome libraries were built from DNase-treated RNA. Study findings and constraints: Correlation between methods rose after single-read clonotypes were removed. Single-read clonotypes: roughly 80% of IR-seq clonotypes (about 3.5% of reads), 74.6% of RNA-seq clonotypes (less than 50% of reads).

This library used around 400 ng RNA and molecular barcoded adaptors spanning alpha/delta and beta/gamma chains. TCRdb redid the calling of the reads with MiXCR, one entry per CDR3 protein. The repertoire holds 400 to 600 distinct CDR3 sequences, with about three quarters as singletons. This clonotype was sampled from a donor aged 40 or older with multiple myeloma. This table probably holds off-target reads from a library built for another chain. Sequencing was carried out using a population of CD138-negative cells sorted from bone marrow.

CDR3: CSAPGQYYNEQFF. CDR3 bases: TGCAGTGCTCCGGGACAGTACTACAATGAGCAGTTCTTC. The rearrangement uses TRBV20-1 and TRBJ2-1; 7 bases align to TRBD1. This CDR3 contains 13 residues. Germline CDR1 and CDR2: DFQATT and SNEGSKA (reference sequence). After removal of 5 bases from V and 3 bases from J, the junction contained 4 bases not matched to a gene.